A single sample gave rise to the 3 T cell receptor beta chains below, sequenced in a study of regulatory T cells in long-lasting Graves disease. Specified time point: newly diagnosed GD, antithyroid drugs for less than 3 months. The authors made the TCR library using RNA they extracted from PBMCs. In building TCR beta libraries, iRepertoire HTBI primers were used together with Arm-PCR of CDR3 regions. TCRdb itself ran the multiplex PCR reads through MiXCR, one entry per CDR3 protein. This sample has approximately 460,000 distinct CDR3 sequences, with about a sixth found just once. The sample was also linked to a second study, of T cells in Graves' hyperthyroidism and ophthalmopathy.

This specimen consisted of peripheral blood mononuclear cells (PBMCs), obtained at new diagnosis, from a patient treated with antithyroid drugs. The receptors stem from a woman aged 30 to 39 with Graves disease.

This clonotype was counted a single time. The chain is built from TRBV11-2 and TRBJ2-1; 10 bases agree with TRBD2. Germline CDR1 and CDR2: SGHAT and FQNNGV. J lost 6 bases, V lost 5 bases, and 1 base had no gene match. The CDR3 is 13 residues long. CDR3 sequence reads: CASSSGRVNEQFF. CDR3 nucleotide sequence: TGTGCCAGCAGCAGCGGGAGGGTCAATGAGCAGTTCTTC.

This clonotype came up many times. V gene TRBV20-1 combines with J gene TRBJ2-7; 7 bases agree with TRBD1. The CDR3 is made up of 13 amino acids. CDR1 is DFQATT, CDR2 SNEGSKA, per germline (reference sequence). V shed 4 bases, J shed 5 bases, and the junction held 8 bases outside the gene matches. CDR3 sequence: CSAMGQSSNEQYF. In DNA, the CDR3 is TGCAGTGCTATGGGACAGTCTTCGAACGAGCAGTACTTC.

This clonotype was seen many times. The chain links TRBV27 to TRBJ1-1, with D unclear. Deletions cut 3 bases from V and 5 bases from J, with 10 bases between. The CDR3 contains 13 residues. CDR1 MNHEY and CDR2 SMNVEV come from the germline V gene (reference sequence). Written as DNA, the CDR3 is TGTGCCAGCAGTTTTGGGTCCCAAACTGAAGCTTTCTTT. This sequence encodes CASSFGSQTEAFF.